The clone carrying this TCR beta chain was seen a handful of times. Germline CDR1 PRHDT, CDR2 FYEKMQ (reference sequence). The CDR3 has 16 residues. V was shortened by 3 bases and J by 6 bases, with 17 bases between the two germline ends. The record originates from a study of high-grade serous ovarian cancer treatment subgroups. The tumor samples were collected prior to definitive surgery or chemotherapy. Generated by immunoSEQ multiplex PCR, the TCRdb table keeps only in-frame clones and is missing some. Of over 6,500 clones detected, about 78% appear once; the ten largest clones hold about 6.8%. Material: tumor tissue. The clonotype was recovered from a human donor with high-grade serous ovarian cancer. The J gene is TRBJ2-2, the V gene TRBV13; possible D gene TRBD1, 5 bases. The CDR3 spells CASSFRQGRSPGELFF. In DNA form, the CDR3 reads TGTGCCAGCAGCTTCAGGCAGGGAAGAAGCCCCGGGGAGCTGTTTTTT.